The 28 T cell receptor beta chains given below trace back to one sample, sequenced in a study of spatial heterogeneity in lung cancer. TCRdb passed the 5' RACE reads through MiXCR, listing each CDR3 protein once. Of tens of thousands of distinct CDR3 sequences in the sample, approximately 6.6% are singletons; the top ten hold roughly an eighth. Time point noted: sample taken at primary tumor resection. Without sorting, whole RNA was sequenced from tumor, nontumor lung or frozen PBMC. Sequenced material: PBMCs, taken at surgery. The receptors derive from a male donor with early-stage non-small cell lung cancer.

This clonotype qualifies as medium-sized. This chain joins TRBV6-2 or TRBV6-3 and TRBJ2-7; the D gene is possibly TRBD2 (6 bases). V gave up 4 bases and J gave up 5 bases, with 9 bases separating them. The CDR3 runs 12 residues. Germline assignment: CDR1 MNHEY and CDR2 SVGEGT. In DNA, the CDR3 is TGTGCCAGCAGTTTCGGCGGGAACGAGCAGTACGTC. This gives the protein CASSFGGNEQYV.

V is TRBV2 and J is TRBJ2-2; 11 bases are shared with TRBD2. This CDR3 has 17 residues. Trimming cost V 7 bases and J 2 bases; bases outside gene matches: 9. CDR1 is SNHLY and CDR2 is FYNNEI in the germline V gene. The CDR3 DNA follows: TGTGCCAGCACCCCGGGGCTAGCGGGGGGAAACACCGGGGAGCTGTTTTTT. Translated, it gives CASTPGLAGGNTGELFF.

There are a few counts of this clonotype. The chain has TRBV5-1 and TRBJ2-1, with 8 bases lining up with TRBD2. Germline V gene sequence: CDR1 SGHRS, CDR2 YFSETQ. This CDR3 region has 15 residues. J lost 3 bases, V lost 4 bases, and 6 bases had no gene match. DNA of the CDR3: TGCGCCAGCAGCCCAAGCGGGAGCCTCTACAATGAGCAGTTCTTC. Translated, it gives CASSPSGSLYNEQFF.

This clonotype showed up many times. This chain connects TRBV12-3 or TRBV12-4 to TRBJ2-3; 8 positions agree with TRBD2. CDR3 length: 14 residues. V dropped 4 bases and J dropped 6; count of bases not matched to a gene: 6. CDR3 residues: CASSSAGGGDTQYF. DNA of the CDR3: TGTGCCAGCAGTTCTGCGGGGGGAGGGGATACGCAGTATTTT.

V is TRBV5-6 and J is TRBJ2-4; the match to TRBD2 covers 10 bases. Germline CDR1 SGHDT, CDR2 YYEEEE. Unmatched junction bases numbered 12, after V lost 0 bases and J lost 3 bases. The CDR3 is 19 residues long. The CDR3, as DNA: TGTGCCAGCAGCTTGGTGGCTAGCGGGAGCGGAATGGGCAAAAACATTCAGTACTTC. Its translation is CASSLVASGSGMGKNIQYF.

This clonotype appeared a few times. CDR3 sequence: CASSAGLAILYEQYF. CDR3 DNA sequence: TGTGCCAGCAGTGCAGGACTAGCGATCCTCTACGAGCAGTACTTC. This chain connects TRBV2 to TRBJ2-7; 9 positions match TRBD2. Trimming took 4 bases from V and 3 from J; bases not matched to a gene: 7. This CDR3 has 15 residues. CDR1 is SNHLY and CDR2 is FYNNEI in the germline V gene.

This clonotype showed up many times. This chain links TRBV5-1 with TRBJ2-3, with 8 positions matching TRBD2. Germline values: CDR1 SGHRS, CDR2 YFSETQ. V was pared by 0 bases and J by 2 bases, with 5 bases of the junction left unmatched. This CDR3 region has 16 residues. CDR3 sequence: CASSLGTSGFTDTQYF. CDR3 nucleotides: TGCGCCAGCAGCTTGGGCACTAGCGGCTTCACAGATACGCAGTATTTT.

This clonotype was seen repeatedly, ten times or more. The chain couples TRBV7-8 to TRBJ1-5; D is possibly TRBD1 (5 bases). The V and J ends lost 5 bases and 6 bases respectively, with 11 bases between them. In germline, CDR1 is SGHVS, CDR2 FQNEAQ. CDR3 length equals 13 residues. The DNA for the CDR3 is TGTGCCAGCAGCGAACGTACAGGTCAGCCCCAGCATTTT. It yields the protein CASSERTGQPQHF.

A note on this clonotype: An end of the junction differs from the germline gene, which may be a read error. The chain employs TRBV20-1 and TRBJ2-3; TRBD1 might be the D (6 bases). Germline V gene lookup returns CDR1 DFQATT and CDR2 SNEGSKA (reference sequence). The CDR3 consists of 14 residues. CDR3 protein: CSARGRGSTDTQYF. The CDR3 DNA sequence: TGCAGCGCTAGGGGGAGAGGGAGCACAGATACGCAGTATTTT.

This clonotype was observed a handful of times. The rearrangement links TRBV7-8 to TRBJ2-5, with 14 bases aligning to TRBD2. The trim removed 4 bases at V and 2 bases at J, leaving 9 bases unmatched. The CDR3 runs to 18 residues. Germline V lookup: CDR1 SGHVS, CDR2 FQNEAQ. This chain's CDR3 is CASSWGTSGSWRQETQYF. The DNA for the CDR3 is TGTGCCAGCAGCTGGGGGACTAGCGGGAGTTGGAGGCAAGAGACCCAGTACTTC.

In this sample, this clonotype turned up many times. This chain joins TRBV10-3 and TRBJ2-2; TRBD2 might be the D (5 bases). In germline, CDR1 is ENHRY, CDR2 SYGVKD. The ends were cut back, 7 bases at V and 7 bases at J, with 13 bases in the middle. The CDR3 runs to 13 residues. As DNA, the CDR3 is TGTGCCATCACCCCTCAGCGGAGCGGGGAGCTGTTTTTT. It translates to CAITPQRSGELFF.

This clonotype is categorized as medium-sized. The chain couples TRBV10-3 to TRBJ2-7, with a possible D match to TRBD1 (6 bases). Trimming pared 10 bases from V and 0 bases from J, leaving 10 bases between. CDR1 and CDR2 from the germline V gene are ENHRY and SYGVKD. This CDR3 has 12 amino acids. CDR3 sequence (DNA): TGTGCCACATGGACAGACTCCTACGAGCAGTACTTC. Translating it yields CATWTDSYEQYF.

This clonotype was seen more than once but under ten times. The chain joins TRBV6-1 to TRBJ2-3; D unclear. V lost 1 base, J lost 2 bases, and 4 bases lay in between. Germline V gene sequence: CDR1 MNHNS, CDR2 SASEGT. The CDR3 runs 13 residues. CDR3 sequence reads: CASSEVYTDTQYF. The CDR3 nucleotides are TGTGCCAGCAGTGAAGTATACACAGATACGCAGTATTTT.

This clonotype was counted at least ten times. This chain connects TRBV28 to TRBJ2-4; 8 nucleotides align to TRBD1. J gave up 1 base and V 8 bases, and 10 bases lay outside the gene matches. This CDR3 has 16 residues. Germline V lookup: CDR1 MDHEN, CDR2 SYDVKM. CDR3 region: CASSQPGQAAKNIQYF. CDR3 DNA sequence: TGTGCCAGCTCCCAACCGGGACAGGCGGCCAAAAACATTCAGTACTTC.

This clonotype was counted at least ten times. The chain uses TRBV28 and TRBJ2-1; 9 bases agree with TRBD1. The CDR3 is 17 amino acids. With V trimmed by 7 bases and J by 4 bases, 14 bases remained unmatched. In germline, CDR1 is MDHEN, CDR2 SYDVKM. CDR3 bases: TGTGCCAGCACGGGACAGGGTATGACGGTTGGGTACAATGAGCAGTTCTTC. This codes for CASTGQGMTVGYNEQFF. The full variable domain, its missing parts supplied by reference TRBV28 and TRBJ2-1, is DVKVTQSSRYLVKRTGEKVFLECVQDMDHENMFWYRQDPGLGLRLIYFSYDVKMKEKGDIPEGYSVSREKKERFSLILESASTNQTSMYLCASTGQGMTVGYNEQFFGPGTRLTVL.

Regarding this clonotype: A read error may explain this, as a much larger clone is one base away. The CDR3 protein is CASSLKRNQPQHF. The CDR3 bases are TGTGCCAGCAGTTTAAAGAGGAATCAGCCCCAGCATTTT. This chain joins TRBV27 and TRBJ1-5; D remains ambiguous. Germline CDR1 reads MNHEY; CDR2 reads SMNVEV (reference sequence). V dropped 2 bases and J dropped 4 bases, with 6 bases sitting between them. The CDR3 contains 13 residues.

This clonotype was observed a handful of times. The chain couples TRBV12-3 or TRBV12-4 to TRBJ1-2; D unresolved. The CDR3 length is 13 residues. Trimming cost V 6 bases and J 9 bases, with 17 bases left between them. CDR3 nucleotide sequence: TGTGCCAGCAGAACCTTGGGTGGTTTGAGCTACACCTTC. It codes for CASRTLGGLSYTF.

This chain connects TRBV7-9 to TRBJ1-1, with a possible D match to TRBD1 (6 bases). The CDR3 has 14 amino acids. V shed 4 bases and J shed 0 bases, with 9 bases lying between them. Germline values: CDR1 SEHNR, CDR2 FQNEAQ (reference sequence). CDR3 protein: CASSSGQLNTEAFF. The CDR3 nucleotides read TGTGCCAGCAGCTCCGGACAGTTGAACACTGAAGCTTTCTTT.

The chain employs TRBV5-1 and TRBJ2-3; D is unclear. Per germline, CDR1 SGHRS and CDR2 YFSETQ. V was cut by 4 bases and J by 1 base, with 10 bases left in between. The CDR3 covers 14 residues. Here the CDR3 DNA reads TGCGCCAGCAGCGAACAGACGGGCACAGATACGCAGTATTTT. The encoded protein is CASSEQTGTDTQYF.

This clonotype has at least ten counts. This chain connects TRBV12-3 or TRBV12-4 to TRBJ1-1; a weak D match, TRBD1 (5 bases). Trimming pared 5 bases from V and 2 bases from J, leaving 12 bases between. CDR3 size: 14 residues. DNA of the CDR3: TGTGCCAGCAGTGGCCAGGGTGGCAACACTGAAGCTTTCTTT. It yields the protein CASSGQGGNTEAFF.

This clonotype came up many times. This chain links TRBV6-1 with TRBJ2-3; D is unclear. This CDR3 has 13 amino acids. Germline-derived CDR1 and CDR2 are MNHNS and SASEGT. V was cut by 9 bases and J by 1 base, with 11 bases left in between. CDR3 coding DNA: TGTGCCAGTAACGTAGTTGGCACAGATACGCAGTATTTT. Translated, it gives CASNVVGTDTQYF.

This clonotype was detected ten times or more. The rearrangement links TRBV5-4 to TRBJ1-1; no firm D call. Germline V gene data show CDR1 as SGHNT and CDR2 as YYREEE (reference sequence). This CDR3 comprises 15 residues. V lost 4 bases to trimming and J lost 0 bases, with 13 bases between them. This CDR3 is CASSLEGRMNTEAFF. For the CDR3, the DNA is TGTGCCAGCAGCCTCGAGGGCCGGATGAACACTGAAGCTTTCTTT.

This clonotype came up many times. This sequence joins TRBV7-9 and TRBJ2-5; no reliable D call. Germline CDR1 reads SEHNR; CDR2 reads FQNEAQ (reference sequence). The CDR3 is 12 residues long. V gave up 5 bases and J gave up 7 bases, with 11 bases separating them. The CDR3 protein is CASSIESTTQYF. The CDR3 DNA follows: TGTGCCAGCAGCATTGAGAGCACGACCCAGTACTTC. Based on the CDR3 plus reference TRBV7-9 and TRBJ2-5, the full variable domain is DTGVSQNPRHKITKRGQNVTFRCDPISEHNRLYWYRQTLGQGPEFLTYFQNEAQLEKSRLLSDRFSAERPKGSFSTLEIQRTEQGDSAMYLCASSIESTTQYFGPGTRLLVL.

This clonotype occurred many times. J is TRBJ2-7 and V is TRBV5-1; 7 bases fit TRBD1. V lost 0 bases, J lost 5 bases, and 8 bases stayed unmatched. The CDR3 is made up of 15 amino acids. CDR1 is SGHRS, CDR2 YFSETQ, per germline. The CDR3 loop reads CASSLGATGLDEQYF. The CDR3 nucleotides read TGCGCCAGCAGCTTGGGGGCGACAGGGTTAGACGAGCAGTACTTC.

This clonotype has at least ten counts. The chain uses TRBV5-1 and TRBJ1-1; D remains unclear. The germline V and J ends were trimmed by 0 bases and 6 bases, with 12 bases remaining between them. The CDR3 extends over 14 amino acids. Germline CDR1 is SGHRS and CDR2 is YFSETQ. CDR3 nucleotide sequence: TGCGCCAGCAGCTTGGATCAGTATGGTTCTGAAGCTTTCTTT. Its translation is CASSLDQYGSEAFF.

CDR3 DNA: TGCAGTGCTAGAGCTAGTCTGACAGGTTCTGGGGGCAATCAGCCCCAGCATTTT. Its protein is CSARASLTGSGGNQPQHF. The chain is built from TRBV20-1 and TRBJ1-5, with D perhaps matching TRBD1 (6 bases). V was cut by 1 base and J by 2 bases, with 21 bases left in between. This CDR3 contains 18 residues. CDR1 is DFQATT and CDR2 is SNEGSKA in the germline V gene (reference sequence).

This clonotype has ten or more counts. J is TRBJ1-2 and V is TRBV2; D is possibly TRBD1 (5 bases). This CDR3 has 14 amino acids. The V gene's germline CDR1 is SNHLY and CDR2 FYNNEI. V was pared by 4 bases and J by 0 bases, with 9 bases between. The CDR3 bases are TGTGCCAGCAGTGGGTCGGGGCCTAACTATGGCTACACCTTC. Translated, it gives CASSGSGPNYGYTF.

This clonotype has just a few counts. The V and J genes are TRBV12-3 or TRBV12-4 and TRBJ2-5; maybe TRBD1 (5 bases). The CDR3 length is 13 residues. V dropped 3 bases and J dropped 3 bases, with 8 bases sitting between them. The CDR3 reads CASSFPGKETQYF. Here the CDR3 DNA reads TGTGCCAGCAGTTTCCCAGGGAAAGAGACCCAGTACTTC.